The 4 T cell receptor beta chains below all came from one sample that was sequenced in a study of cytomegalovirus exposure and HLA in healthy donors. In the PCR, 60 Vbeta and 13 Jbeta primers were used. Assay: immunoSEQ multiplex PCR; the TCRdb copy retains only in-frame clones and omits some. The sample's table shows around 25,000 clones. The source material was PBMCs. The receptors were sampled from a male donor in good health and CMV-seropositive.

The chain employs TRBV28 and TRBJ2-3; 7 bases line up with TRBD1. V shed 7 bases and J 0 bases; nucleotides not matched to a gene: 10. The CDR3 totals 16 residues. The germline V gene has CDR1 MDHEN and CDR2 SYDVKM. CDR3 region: CASTHSGTVSTDTQYF. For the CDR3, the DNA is TGTGCCAGCACCCACTCAGGGACAGTTAGCACAGATACGCAGTATTTT.

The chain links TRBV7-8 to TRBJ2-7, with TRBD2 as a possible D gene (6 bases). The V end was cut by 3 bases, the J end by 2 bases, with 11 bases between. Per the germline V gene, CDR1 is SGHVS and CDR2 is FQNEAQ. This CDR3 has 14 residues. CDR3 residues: CASSFGGEPYEQYF. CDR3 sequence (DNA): TGTGCCAGCAGCTTTGGAGGGGAACCCTACGAGCAGTACTTC.

The CDR3 nucleotides are TGTGCCAGCAGCCCCCGGACTAGCGGTGCCGGGGAGCTGTTTTTT. It is translated as CASSPRTSGAGELFF. This chain links TRBV14 with TRBJ2-2, with 10 bases matching TRBD2. This CDR3 has 15 residues. Germline V gene sequence: CDR1 SGHDN, CDR2 FVKESK. The junction had 5 bases not matched to a gene; V was cut back by 4 bases and J by 6 bases.

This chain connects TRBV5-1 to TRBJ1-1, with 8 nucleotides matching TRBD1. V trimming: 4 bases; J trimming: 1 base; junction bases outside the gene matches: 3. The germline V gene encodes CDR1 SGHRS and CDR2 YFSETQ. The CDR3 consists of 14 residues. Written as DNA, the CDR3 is TGCGCCAGCAGCCGGACAGGGCAGAACACTGAAGCTTTCTTT. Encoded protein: CASSRTGQNTEAFF. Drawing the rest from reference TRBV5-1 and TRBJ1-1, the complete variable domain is KAGVTQTPRYLIKTRGQQVTLSCSPISGHRSVSWYQQTPGQGLQFLFEYFSETQRNKGNFPGRFSGRQFSNSRSEMNVSTLELGDSALYLCASSRTGQNTEAFFGQGTRLTVV.